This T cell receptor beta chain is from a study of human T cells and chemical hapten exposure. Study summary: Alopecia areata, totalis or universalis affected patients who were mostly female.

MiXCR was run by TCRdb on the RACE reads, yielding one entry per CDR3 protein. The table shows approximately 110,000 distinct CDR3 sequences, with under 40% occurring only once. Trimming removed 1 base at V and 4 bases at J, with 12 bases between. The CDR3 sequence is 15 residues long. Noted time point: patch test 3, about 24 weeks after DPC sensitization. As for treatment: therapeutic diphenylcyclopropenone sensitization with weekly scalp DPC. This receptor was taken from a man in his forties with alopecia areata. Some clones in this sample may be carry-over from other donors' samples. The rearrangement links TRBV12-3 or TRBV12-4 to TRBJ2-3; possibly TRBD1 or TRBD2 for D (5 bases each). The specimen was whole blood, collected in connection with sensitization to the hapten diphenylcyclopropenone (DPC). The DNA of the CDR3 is TGTGCCAGCAGTTTAGTTTGGGGGTTCTCAGATACGCAGTATTTT. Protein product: CASSLVWGFSDTQYF.